The 22 T cell receptor beta chains reported below all come from one sample, sequenced in a study of CD8 T cells in ankylosing spondylitis (TCRdb year 2017). Beyond this particular receptor, the publication reports: A TCR beta motif of several highly homologous amino acid variants appeared characteristic of blood from ankylosing spondylitis patients.

Their target antigens are unknown. The method was 5' RACE. The sequencing machine was an Illumina HiSeq 2500. TCRdb applied fastp at Q25 and MiXCR to the public reads, then kept only in-frame beta chains. Identical CDR3 protein sequences are pooled into one entry, listed with their most common genes and DNA. The sample table holds a few hundred thousand distinct CDR3 sequences, of which roughly 15% were seen once. The ten largest clonotypes hold 0.85% to 1.3% of the sample. Sequencing was carried out using blood, either unsorted or a sorted T cell fraction (not recorded which). The receptors come from a male donor with ankylosing spondylitis.

The sample holds many counts of this clonotype. The chain has TRBV6-1 and TRBJ1-2, with 7 bases fitting TRBD1. The length of the CDR3 is 14 residues. Germline trimming cut 7 bases from V and 3 bases from J; bases unmatched to any gene: 8. Germline loops: CDR1 MNHNS, CDR2 SASEGT. CDR3 nucleotide sequence: TGTGCCAGCACCCCAGGGGGAACGGACTATGGCTACACCTTC. It specifies CASTPGGTDYGYTF.

Only a few counts were recorded for this clonotype. The rearrangement links TRBV6-2 or TRBV6-3 to TRBJ2-7; 7 bases match TRBD1. This CDR3 spans 14 amino acids. V shed 2 bases, J shed 2 bases, and the junction held 3 bases outside the gene matches. Germline CDR1 is MNHEY and CDR2 is SVGEGT. DNA of the CDR3: TGTGCCAGCAGTTACAAACAGGGGCCCTACGAGCAGTACTTC. Its translation: CASSYKQGPYEQYF.

The chain uses TRBV7-8 and TRBJ2-7; the match to TRBD2 covers 8 bases. The CDR3 spans 15 residues. V trimming: 6 bases; J trimming: 7 bases; junction bases outside the gene matches: 14. CDR1 and CDR2 (germline): SGHVS, FQNEAQ. The CDR3 region is CASRYRSGASGEQYF. The CDR3 nucleotides read TGTGCCAGCAGATACCGTAGCGGGGCCTCGGGGGAGCAGTACTTC.

In its sample, this clonotype was seen a few times. CDR3 sequence reads: CASSGAASTDTQYF. The CDR3 region has the DNA TGTGCCAGCAGCGGGGCGGCTAGCACAGATACGCAGTATTTT. The chain links TRBV9 to TRBJ2-3; D remains unclear. CDR1 is SGDLS, CDR2 YYNGEE, per germline. V was pared by 3 bases and J by 0 bases, with 8 bases between. The length of the CDR3 is 14 residues. Looking up the rest from reference TRBV9 and TRBJ2-3 gives the full variable domain: DSGVTQTPKHLITATGQRVTLRCSPRSGDLSVYWYQQSLDQGLQFLIQYYNGEERAKGNILERFSAQQFPDLHSELNLSSLELGDSALYFCASSGAASTDTQYFGPGTRLTVL.

This clonotype has just a few counts. V gene TRBV5-1 combines with J gene TRBJ2-7; perhaps TRBD2 as D (6 bases). V lost 4 bases and J 0 bases, leaving 17 bases between the germline ends. CDR1 is SGHRS and CDR2 is YFSETQ in the germline V gene. This CDR3 contains 16 residues. The CDR3 loop reads CASSRAGGRSSYEQYF. The CDR3 DNA reads TGCGCCAGCAGCCGGGCTGGGGGGAGGAGCTCCTACGAGCAGTACTTC.

This clonotype was detected only a few times. The rearrangement uses TRBV12-3 or TRBV12-4 and TRBJ1-2; the D gene is possibly TRBD1 (6 bases). This CDR3 spans 13 amino acids. V was clipped by 5 bases and J by 4 bases, with 11 bases between them. The CDR3 protein is CASSIGQSYGYTF. In DNA form, the CDR3 reads TGTGCCAGCAGTATCGGACAGAGCTATGGCTACACCTTC.

This clonotype has a handful of counts. The rearrangement uses TRBV7-3 and TRBJ2-3; tentative D call: TRBD1 (5 bases). Germline CDR1 reads SGHTA; CDR2 reads FQGTGA. V gave up 5 bases and J gave up 5 bases, with 11 bases separating them. CDR3 length equals 13 residues. The CDR3 region is CASSPPRGDTQYF. The CDR3 bases are TGTGCCAGCAGCCCTCCAAGGGGAGATACGCAGTATTTT.

The genes are TRBV10-2 and TRBJ2-3, with D tentatively TRBD2 (5 bases). Germline lookup yields CDR1 WSHSY and CDR2 SAAADI. The V and J ends lost 6 bases and 0 bases respectively, with 13 bases between them. The CDR3 loop spans 15 amino acids. CDR3 nucleotide sequence: TGCGCCAGCAGGACTCTTCGGGGTAGCACAGATACGCAGTATTTT. It codes for CASRTLRGSTDTQYF.

The genes are TRBV7-3 and TRBJ2-3; TRBD2 agrees at 10 bases. Losses at the gene ends were 2 bases for V and 4 bases for J; bases not matched to a gene: 6. The CDR3 is 16 amino acids. Looked up from germline, CDR1 is SGHTA and CDR2 is FQGTGA. The CDR3 region is CASSLGVAGGSDTQYF. In DNA, the CDR3 is TGTGCCAGCAGCTTAGGGGTAGCGGGAGGCTCAGATACGCAGTATTTT. The full variable domain, in which reference TRBV7-3 and TRBJ2-3 provide the parts outside the CDR3, is GAGVSQTPSNKVTEKGKYVELRCDPISGHTALYWYRQSLGQGPEFLIYFQGTGAADDSGLPNDRFFAVRPEGSVSTLKIQRTERGDSAVYLCASSLGVAGGSDTQYFGPGTRLTVL.

V usage is TRBV20-1 and J usage is TRBJ2-7; D may be TRBD2 (6 bases). The CDR3 is 15 amino acids. V gave up 0 bases and J gave up 2 bases, with 14 bases separating them. CDR1 and CDR2 (germline): DFQATT, SNEGSKA (reference sequence). The CDR3: CSARDQEGGPYEQYF. CDR3 sequence (DNA): TGCAGTGCTAGAGATCAGGAGGGAGGCCCCTACGAGCAGTACTTC.

This clonotype has only a few counts. This chain links TRBV28 with TRBJ2-3; tentative D call: TRBD2 (6 bases). In germline, CDR1 is MDHEN, CDR2 SYDVKM. V lost 6 bases, J lost 5 bases, and 18 bases lay in between. The CDR3 is 15 residues long. The CDR3 nucleotides are TGTGCCAGCAGCCCCGGGGGTAGCGGACAAGATACGCAGTATTTT. Translated: CASSPGGSGQDTQYF.

This clonotype has a handful of counts. V and J are TRBV11-2 and TRBJ1-1; D is unresolved. The CDR3 covers 15 residues. Germline CDR1 and CDR2: SGHAT and FQNNGV. Trimming took off 1 base at V and 0 bases at J, with 9 bases between the two ends. Here the CDR3 DNA reads TGTGCCAGCAGCTTAGGAAAGGTTCTGAACACTGAAGCTTTCTTT. Its protein is CASSLGKVLNTEAFF. The full variable domain, its missing parts supplied by reference TRBV11-2 and TRBJ1-1, is EAGVAQSPRYKIIEKRQSVAFWCNPISGHATLYWYQQILGQGPKLLIQFQNNGVVDDSQLPKDRFSAERLKGVDSTLKIQPAKLEDSAVYLCASSLGKVLNTEAFFGQGTRLTVV.

This clonotype was picked up many times. The chain uses TRBV3-1 and TRBJ1-2; 7 bases are shared with TRBD1. Germline lookup yields CDR1 LGHDT and CDR2 YNNKEL (reference sequence). Trimming cost V 6 bases and J 7 bases; bases outside gene matches: 8. This CDR3 comprises 13 residues. In DNA form, the CDR3 reads TGTGCCAGCAGTTACCGACAGGGTTCTGGCTACACCTTC. Translating gives CASSYRQGSGYTF. Complete variable domain (other parts from reference TRBV3-1 and TRBJ1-2): DTAVSQTPKYLVTQMGNDKSIKCEQNLGHDTMYWYKQDSKKFLKIMFSYNNKELIINETVPNRFSPKSPDKAHLNLHINSLELGDSAVYFCASSYRQGSGYTFGSGTRLTVV.

This clonotype was observed a handful of times. The rearrangement joins TRBV7-9 to TRBJ2-5, with D uncertain. Germline V gene sequence: CDR1 SEHNR, CDR2 FQNEAQ (reference sequence). The CDR3 covers 12 residues. Trimming pared 3 bases from V and 2 bases from J, leaving 4 bases between. CDR3 nucleotide sequence: TGTGCCAGCAGCTTTAAACAAGAGACCCAGTACTTC. Its protein is CASSFKQETQYF.

This clonotype occurred a few times. The chain recombines TRBV27 with TRBJ1-6; tentatively, D is TRBD1 (6 bases). Trimming shortened V by 3 bases and J by 9 bases, and 9 bases separated the two germline ends. This CDR3 is 13 amino acids long. Germline CDR1 and CDR2: MNHEY and SMNVEV (reference sequence). The DNA of the CDR3 is TGTGCCAGCAGTTTGAACAGGGTTTCACCCCTCCACTTT. This translates into CASSLNRVSPLHF.

This clonotype came up a few times. The rearrangement joins TRBV7-2 to TRBJ2-7; tentatively, D is TRBD1 (6 bases). The CDR3 covers 15 residues. CDR1 and CDR2 (germline): SGHTA, FQGNSA. V lost 5 bases and J 0 bases, leaving 14 bases between the germline ends. The CDR3 region has the DNA TGTGCCAGCAGCCCAGACACAGGGACCTCCTACGAGCAGTACTTC. Its translation: CASSPDTGTSYEQYF.

This clonotype was seen a few times. This chain links TRBV29-1 with TRBJ2-7, with TRBD1 identical over 7 bases. The length of the CDR3 is 14 residues. Germline V gene data show CDR1 as SQVTM and CDR2 as ANQGSEA. With V trimmed by 4 bases and J by 3 bases, 9 bases remained unmatched. CDR3 nucleotide sequence: TGCAGCGTTGGGGACAACAGGGGTGGCTACGAGCAGTACTTC. It yields the protein CSVGDNRGGYEQYF.

This clonotype was found a few times. The CDR3 DNA sequence: TGTGCCAGCAGCCTCGGACAGGGGTTCGGCAATGAGCAGTTCTTC. Translating it yields CASSLGQGFGNEQFF. This chain joins TRBV5-6 and TRBJ2-1, with 9 nucleotides matching TRBD1. In germline, CDR1 is SGHDT, CDR2 YYEEEE. This CDR3 comprises 15 residues. Trimming cost V 4 bases and J 6 bases; bases outside gene matches: 8.

This chain uses TRBV12-3 or TRBV12-4 with TRBJ2-3; the match to TRBD2 covers 13 bases. Germline trimming cut 6 bases from V and 2 bases from J; bases unmatched to any gene: 14. The CDR3 spans 19 residues. The CDR3 sequence is CASRSPTGTSGDITDTQYF. The DNA for the CDR3 is TGTGCCAGCAGGTCGCCTACAGGGACTAGCGGGGATATCACAGATACGCAGTATTTT.

This clonotype came up many times. The chain uses TRBV12-3 or TRBV12-4 and TRBJ2-7; D is uncertain. Trimming removed 6 bases at V and 3 bases at J, with 15 bases between. This CDR3 has 14 residues. The CDR3 sequence is CASSPLDPGYEQYF. The CDR3 DNA is TGTGCCAGCAGCCCACTGGATCCGGGCTACGAGCAGTACTTC.

A few counts support this clonotype. The chain uses TRBV10-3 and TRBJ2-7; D is possibly TRBD1 (5 bases). The CDR3 length is 14 residues. V dropped 5 bases and J dropped 2 bases, with 13 bases sitting between them. Germline loops: CDR1 ENHRY, CDR2 SYGVKD. CDR3 sequence reads: CAISSTAPAYEQYF. The CDR3 DNA reads TGTGCCATCAGTTCGACAGCCCCTGCCTACGAGCAGTACTTC.

This clonotype was seen at least ten times. The chain links TRBV3-1 to TRBJ2-1; the D gene could be TRBD1 or TRBD2 (5 bases each). The germline CDR1 and CDR2 sequences are LGHDT and YNNKEL (reference sequence). V was shortened by 4 bases and J by 10 bases, with 17 bases between the two germline ends. CDR3 length: 14 residues. The CDR3 spells CASSLGTPRREQFF. As DNA, the CDR3 is TGTGCCAGCAGCCTGGGGACGCCCCGTAGGGAGCAGTTCTTC.